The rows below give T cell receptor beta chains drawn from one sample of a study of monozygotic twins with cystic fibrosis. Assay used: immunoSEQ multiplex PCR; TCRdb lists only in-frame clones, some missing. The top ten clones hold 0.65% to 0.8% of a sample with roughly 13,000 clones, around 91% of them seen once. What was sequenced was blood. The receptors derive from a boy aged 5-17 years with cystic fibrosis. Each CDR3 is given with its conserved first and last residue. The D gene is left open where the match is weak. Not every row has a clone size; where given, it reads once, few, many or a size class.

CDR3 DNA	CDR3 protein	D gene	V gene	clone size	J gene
TGTGCCAGCAGTTCTACTGACCGGGACAGGGATGAAAAACTGTTTTTT	CASSSTDRDRDEKLFF	TRBD1	TRBV11-3	NA	TRBJ1-4
TGTGCCAGTAGTATCGGGACATTAGGCTACACCTTC	CASSIGTLGYTF	NA	TRBV19	NA	TRBJ1-2
TGCAGCGTTGACCAGACAGGGGGCTACAATGAGCAGTTCTTC	CSVDQTGGYNEQFF	TRBD1	TRBV29-1	NA	TRBJ2-1
TGTGCCAGCAGCTGGACAGGGGGCGGGGGCGGAGAGCAGTACTTC	CASSWTGGGGGEQYF	TRBD1	TRBV5-4	NA	TRBJ2-7
TGTGCCAGCAGCGCAGGGACGGGGATCTCCTACGAGCAGTACTTC	CASSAGTGISYEQYF	NA	TRBV9	NA	TRBJ2-7
TGTGCCAGCAGTTTGGGAGACAGGGAAAATGGCTACACCTTC	CASSLGDRENGYTF	TRBD1	TRBV28	NA	TRBJ1-2
TGTGCCAGTAGTATCAGGACAATGGATGAAAAACTGTTTTTT	CASSIRTMDEKLFF	NA	TRBV19	NA	TRBJ1-4
TGTGCCAGCAGTGAAACGAGCTCCTATAATTCACCCCTCCACTTT	CASSETSSYNSPLHF	NA	TRBV2	few	TRBJ1-6
TGTGCCAGCAGCGCGTACAATCAGCCCCAGCATTTT	CASSAYNQPQHF	NA	TRBV6-1	NA	TRBJ1-5
TGTGCCTGGAGTGAAGGGGGTGGCTACACCTTC	CAWSEGGGYTF	NA	TRBV30	NA	TRBJ1-2
TGTGCCTGCCTCGGTGGGGTACGGGAAGCTTTCTTT	CACLGGVREAFF	NA	TRBV28	NA	TRBJ1-1
TGTGCCAGCAGCTTGGGGACTAGCGGGATGGGGTTGAAGACCCAGTACTTC	CASSLGTSGMGLKTQYF	TRBD2	TRBV7-2	NA	TRBJ2-5
TGTGCCAGCAGCAGTCGGGGGGCGATTGAAACTGAAGCTTTCTTT	CASSSRGAIETEAFF	NA	TRBV7-2	NA	TRBJ1-1
TGTGCCAGTAGTAAGATTCCGAAAATGGGATTGGACACTGAAGCTTTCTTT	CASSKIPKMGLDTEAFF	NA	TRBV19	once	TRBJ1-1
TGTGCCAGCAGCTTTATATTCACGGGCGGGGAGCTGTTTTTT	CASSFIFTGGELFF	NA	TRBV5-6	NA	TRBJ2-2
TGCGCCAGCAGCGATCGTAGCGGGGGGGCCACCGGGGAGCTGTTTTTT	CASSDRSGGATGELFF	TRBD2	TRBV5-1	NA	TRBJ2-2
TGTGCCACCAGCAGAGCGGGGGAGGCCCAAGAGACCCAGTACTTC	CATSRAGEAQETQYF	NA	TRBV15	NA	TRBJ2-5
TGTGCCAGCAGGAACGACAGGTTCTACGAGCAGTACTTC	CASRNDRFYEQYF	NA	TRBV5-5	NA	TRBJ2-7
TGTGCCAGCAGGGACTTCAGGGAGCTGTTTTTT	CASRDFRELFF	NA	TRBV2	NA	TRBJ2-2
TGTGCCAGCAGTTACTCGAGGTGGTCGGAGACCCAGTACTTC	CASSYSRWSETQYF	NA	TRBV6-5	NA	TRBJ2-5
TGTGCCAGCTCACCGGACGTGAATGAGCAGTTCTTC	CASSPDVNEQFF	NA	TRBV18	once	TRBJ2-1
TGTGCCAGCAGTTACGGCGGGAACACCGGGGAGCTGTTTTTT	CASSYGGNTGELFF	NA	TRBV6-5	NA	TRBJ2-2